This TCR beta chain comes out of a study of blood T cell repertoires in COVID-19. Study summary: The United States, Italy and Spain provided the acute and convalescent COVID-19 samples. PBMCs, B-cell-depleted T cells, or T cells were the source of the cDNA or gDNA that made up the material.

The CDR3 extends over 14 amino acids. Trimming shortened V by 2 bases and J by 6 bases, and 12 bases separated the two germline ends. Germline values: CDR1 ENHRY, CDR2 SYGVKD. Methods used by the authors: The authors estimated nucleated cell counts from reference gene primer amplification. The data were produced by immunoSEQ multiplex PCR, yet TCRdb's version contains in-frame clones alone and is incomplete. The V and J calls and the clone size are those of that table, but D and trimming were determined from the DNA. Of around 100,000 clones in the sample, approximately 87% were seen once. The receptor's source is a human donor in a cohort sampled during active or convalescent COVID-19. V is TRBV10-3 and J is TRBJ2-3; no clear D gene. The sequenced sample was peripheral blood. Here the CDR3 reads CAISETVVQDTQYF. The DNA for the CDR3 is TGTGCCATCAGTGAGACAGTGGTCCAGGATACGCAGTATTTT.